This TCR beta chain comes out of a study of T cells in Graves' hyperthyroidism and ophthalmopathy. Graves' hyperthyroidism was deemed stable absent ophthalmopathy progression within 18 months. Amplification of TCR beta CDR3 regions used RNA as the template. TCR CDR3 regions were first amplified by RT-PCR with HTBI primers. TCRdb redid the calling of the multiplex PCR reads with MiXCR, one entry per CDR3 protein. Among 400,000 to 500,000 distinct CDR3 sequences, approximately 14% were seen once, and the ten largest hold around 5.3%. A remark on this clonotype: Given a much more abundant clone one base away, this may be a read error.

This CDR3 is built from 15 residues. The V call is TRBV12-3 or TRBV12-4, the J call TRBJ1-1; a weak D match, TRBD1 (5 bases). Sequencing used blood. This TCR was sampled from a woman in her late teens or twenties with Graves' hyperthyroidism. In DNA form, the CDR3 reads TGTACCAGCAGTCTGCGCAGGGAGATGAACACTGAAGCTTTCTTT. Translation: CTSSLRREMNTEAFF.